Reported below is one T cell receptor (beta chain). There is no known antigen for this receptor. No base quality values were provided; no much bigger clone lies one nucleotide off. The data were obtained in a study of T cell responses to AZD1222 COVID-19 vaccine (dated by TCRdb to the early 2020s). Study-level background: AZD1222 recipients whose second dose came at about 4 weeks and those whose second dose came at about 12 weeks were combined into one group, since spike-specific TCR depth and breadth did not differ between the two schedules. TCR sequencing covered over 230 trial participants: 200 to 220 given two doses of AZD1222 and approximately 26 given two doses of MenACWY control vaccine. Trial participants were enrolled by age into subgroups of 18-55, 56-69 and 70-plus years, and around 150, 28 and 57 TCR-sequenced participants, respectively, were included in these subgroups.

CDR1 SNHLY and CDR2 FYNNEI are derived from the germline V gene. CDR3 length: 15 amino acids, cysteine to phenylalanine. Only the CDR3 region is kept as DNA, spanning 45 bases read in frame from base 1. V is clipped by 1 base and J by 5 bases, and the sequence between their germline boundaries is 9 bases long. The CDR3 regions of human TCRbeta chains were analyzed by immunosequencing. As for the authors' bioinformatics: Repertoire TCRs were matched against a reference library of SARS-CoV-2-specific TCRs generated with the MIRA antigen-specificity platform. Breadth meant the fraction of unique TCRs that were SARS-CoV-2-associated, whereas depth meant the fraction of total T cells that were SARS-CoV-2-associated. Using the MIRA data, each spike-specific TCR was mapped to the spike region that the TCR reacts to and placed in a CD4 or CD8 class. Log10-transformed breadth and depth values were compared by one-way ANOVA with Sidak's multiple comparisons tests. TCRdb retrieved this table from immuneACCESS and kept in-frame rearrangements only. Not all clones are present; in checked studies, unresolved V genes account for under half, and no reason is known for the remainder. From that table come the V and J calls and clone size; the DNA was used to work out D and trimming. The sample table holds some 99,000 clones, of which about 91% were seen once. Approximately 7.9% of the sample belongs to the ten largest clones.

The sample's time point label, decoded: baseline before first vaccination. Samples from vaccinated people were obtained from the UK trials COV001 and COV002, which included a single-blind randomized controlled phase 2/3 trial of AZD1222 (ChAdOx1 nCoV-19) in healthy adults. For TCRbeta chain sequencing, PBMC samples from trial participants were taken at day 0 and at day 28 after the second dose. Summary of the overall study and its limitations: Most participants were white British and females outnumbered males, and the authors suggested that clonal diversity may have been underestimated. Nearly half of unique spike-specific TCRs reportedly recognized epitopes outside regions mutated in the B.1.351 and B.1.1.7 variants. Because no day 14 peak-response samples were available, the repertoires could be characterized only after the peak T cell response. Only five to seven AZD1222 recipients were SARS-CoV-2 seropositive at baseline, limiting conclusions about previously exposed vaccinees. CD4 TCRs associated with the vaccine covered the entire spike protein, and the dominant responses were in regions 160-218 and 743-854. In the small 56-69-year group, the increase in depth fell short of significance, most likely because of low power. Spike-specific TCR breadth and depth rose significantly after two AZD1222 doses compared with day 0 and with MenACWY recipients.

The rearrangement joined TRBV2 to TRBJ1-6; no D gene is confidently identified. The source of this sequence is an adult in good health. The starting material was peripheral blood, obtained on day 0 of AZD1222 vaccination. The DNA sequence reads TGTGCCAGCAGTGAAGTAGGACCTAATAATTCACCCCTCCACTTT. Its coded protein is CASSEVGPNNSPLHF.